The present T cell receptor (beta chain) was sequenced within a study of shared clonotypes between healthy human individuals. Study-wide findings and caveats: The study found 4.5% to 6% of naive CD4 clonotypes shared across four donors.

Some clones are missing from TCRdb's copy, which holds only in-frame ones; the method was immunoSEQ multiplex PCR. The sample contains under 650,000 clones, 95% to 97% of which appear only once. With V trimmed by 4 bases and J by 1 base, 4 bases remained unmatched. CDR1 is SGHRS, CDR2 YFSETQ, per germline. The CDR3 consists of 16 residues. Notes on this clone: Antigen specificity is unknown.

Sequencing was carried out using naive CD4+ T cells sorted from blood. Indicated subset: CD45RA+ positively selected. The TCR comes from a woman aged 25-40 years in good health. The J gene is TRBJ2-2, the V gene TRBV5-1; 10 bases map to TRBD2. CDR3 DNA: TGCGCCAGCAGCGCCACTAGCGGGATGAACACCGGGGAGCTGTTTTTT. This sequence encodes CASSATSGMNTGELFF.